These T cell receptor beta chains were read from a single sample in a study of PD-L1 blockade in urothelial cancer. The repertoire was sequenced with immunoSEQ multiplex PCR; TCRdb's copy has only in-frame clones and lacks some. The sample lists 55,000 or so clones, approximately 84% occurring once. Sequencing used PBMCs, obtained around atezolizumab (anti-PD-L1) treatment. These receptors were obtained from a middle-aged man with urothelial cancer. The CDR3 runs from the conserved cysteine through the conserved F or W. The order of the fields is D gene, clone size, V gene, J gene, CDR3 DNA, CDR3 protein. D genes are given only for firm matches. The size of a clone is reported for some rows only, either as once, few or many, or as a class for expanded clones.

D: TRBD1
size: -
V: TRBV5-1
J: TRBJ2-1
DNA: TGCGCCAGCAGCCTATACGGGACAGATTACAATGAGCAGTTCTTC
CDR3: CASSLYGTDYNEQFF

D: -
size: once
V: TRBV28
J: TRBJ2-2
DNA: TGTGCCAGCAGTTTACAAACCGGGGAGCTGTTTTTT
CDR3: CASSLQTGELFF

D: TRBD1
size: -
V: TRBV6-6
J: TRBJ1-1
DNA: TGTGCCAGCAGTTACTTTGTCCGGACAGGGAGGGGTGAAGCTTTCTTT
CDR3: CASSYFVRTGRGEAFF

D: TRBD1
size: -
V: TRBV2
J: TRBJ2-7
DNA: TGTGCCAGCAGTCCCACAGGGGGTCCAACCTACGAGCAGTACTTC
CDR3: CASSPTGGPTYEQYF

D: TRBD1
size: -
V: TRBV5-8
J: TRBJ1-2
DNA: TGTGCCAGCAGCCTCGGGACAGGGGGCGACTATGGCTACACCTTC
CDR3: CASSLGTGGDYGYTF

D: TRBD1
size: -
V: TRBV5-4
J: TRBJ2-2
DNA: TGTGCCAGCAGCTTAAGGGGACAGATCACCGGGGAGCTGTTTTTT
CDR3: CASSLRGQITGELFF

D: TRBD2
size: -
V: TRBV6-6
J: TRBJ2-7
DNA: TGTGCCAGCAGTTACGGGACTAGCGCGAACGAGCAGTACTTC
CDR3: CASSYGTSANEQYF

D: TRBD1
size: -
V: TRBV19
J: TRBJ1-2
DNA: TGTGCCAGTAGTAAGGGACAGGCCTATGGCTACACCTTC
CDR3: CASSKGQAYGYTF

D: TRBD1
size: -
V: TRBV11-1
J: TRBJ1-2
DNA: TGTGCCAGCAGCCTCGGACAGGGAGCCGGCTATGGCTACACCTTC
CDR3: CASSLGQGAGYGYTF

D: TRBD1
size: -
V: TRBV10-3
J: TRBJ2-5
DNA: TGTGCCATCAGCCCCGGGACAGGGGAAGAGACCCAGTACTTC
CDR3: CAISPGTGEETQYF

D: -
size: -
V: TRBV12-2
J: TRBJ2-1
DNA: TGTGCAAGTCGGATAAAGGGCCTAGCGGACATGGGGGAGTTCTTC
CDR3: CASRIKGLADMGEFF

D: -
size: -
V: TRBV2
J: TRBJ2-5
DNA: TGTGCCAGCAGTGCTCAGGGATTAGGGTACCAAGAGACCCAGTACTTC
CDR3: CASSAQGLGYQETQYF

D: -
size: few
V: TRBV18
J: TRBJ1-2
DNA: TGTGCCAGCTCACCCGACACTGGTTTAAACTATGGCTACACCTTC
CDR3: CASSPDTGLNYGYTF

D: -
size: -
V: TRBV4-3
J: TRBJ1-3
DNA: TGCGCCAGCAGCCAATGGCTGCTGAAAACAGGACCTTCACAATACTCTGGAAACACCATATATTTT
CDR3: CASSQWLLKTGPSQYSGNTIYF

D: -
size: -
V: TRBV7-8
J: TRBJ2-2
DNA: TGTGCCAGCAGCTTTCAAACCGGGGAGCTGTTTTTT
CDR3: CASSFQTGELFF

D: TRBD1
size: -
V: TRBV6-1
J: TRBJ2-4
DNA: TGTGCCAGCTGGGACAGGAGGAAGAACATTCAGTACTTC
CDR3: CASWDRRKNIQYF

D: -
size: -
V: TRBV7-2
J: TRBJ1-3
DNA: TGTGCCAGCAGCTTAGCTGGGGGGGGAAACACCATATATTTT
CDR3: CASSLAGGGNTIYF

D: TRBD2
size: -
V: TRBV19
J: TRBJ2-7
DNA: TGTGCCAGTGGGGGGACTAGCGGGAGTCGCGAGCAGTACTTC
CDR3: CASGGTSGSREQYF

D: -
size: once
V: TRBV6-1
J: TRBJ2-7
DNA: TGTGCCAGCAGTGAATGGGCCGTATACTTC
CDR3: CASSEWAVYF

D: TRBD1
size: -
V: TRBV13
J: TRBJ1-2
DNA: TGTGCCAGCAGCTTAGAGGGGGCTCAAGGCTACACCTTC
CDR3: CASSLEGAQGYTF

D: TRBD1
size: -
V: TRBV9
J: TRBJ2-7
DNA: TGTGCCAGCAGCCGCGGGACAGGGGACGGAACCTACGAGCAGTACTTC
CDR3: CASSRGTGDGTYEQYF

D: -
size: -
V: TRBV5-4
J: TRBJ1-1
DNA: TGTGCCAGCAGCCCGGCGGGCCGGGGGGCCACTGAAGCTTTCTTT
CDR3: CASSPAGRGATEAFF

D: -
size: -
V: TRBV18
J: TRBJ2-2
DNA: TGTGCCAGCTCACCATGGGACAAGAATGCGAACACCGGGGAGCTGTTTTTT
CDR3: CASSPWDKNANTGELFF

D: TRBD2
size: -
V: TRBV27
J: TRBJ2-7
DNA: TGTGCCAGCAGTTTAAAGCGGGAGTCGGGGGAGCAGTACTTC
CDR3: CASSLKRESGEQYF

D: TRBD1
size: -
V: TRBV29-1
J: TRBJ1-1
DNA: TGCAGCGTTGACACAGGGGGAACTGAAGCTTTCTTT
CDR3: CSVDTGGTEAFF

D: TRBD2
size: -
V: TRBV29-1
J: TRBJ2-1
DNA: TGCAGTGGGGAGGGAAGCTCCTACAATGAGCAGTTCTTC
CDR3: CSGEGSSYNEQFF

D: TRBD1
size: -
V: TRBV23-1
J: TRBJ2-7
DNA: TGCGCCAGCGTAACAGGGGGTGTCTACGAGCAGTACTTC
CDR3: CASVTGGVYEQYF

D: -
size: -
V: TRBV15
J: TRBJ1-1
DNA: TGTGCCACCAGCAGAGATTGGCCAGGGTCTTGGGACACTGAAGCTTTCTTT
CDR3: CATSRDWPGSWDTEAFF

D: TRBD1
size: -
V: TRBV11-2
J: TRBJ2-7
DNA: TGTGCCAGCAGCACCCGGACAGGGTTTAACGAGCAGTACTTC
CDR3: CASSTRTGFNEQYF

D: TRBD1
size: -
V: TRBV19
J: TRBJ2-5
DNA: TGTGCCACCACAAAGGGGGCCGGCCAGTACTTC
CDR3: CATTKGAGQYF

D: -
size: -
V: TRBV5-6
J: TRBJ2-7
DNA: TGTGCCAGCAGTTTTAGACAGGTTAACGAGCAGTACTTC
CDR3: CASSFRQVNEQYF

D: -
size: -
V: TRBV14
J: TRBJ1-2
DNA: TGTGCCAGCAGCCTCAGGGGCGACTATGGCTACACCTTC
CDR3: CASSLRGDYGYTF

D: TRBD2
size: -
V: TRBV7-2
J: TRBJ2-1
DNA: TGTGCCAGCAGTCTCGGGACTAGCGGGAGGAGGAGGGGCAATGAGCAGTTCTTC
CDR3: CASSLGTSGRRRGNEQFF

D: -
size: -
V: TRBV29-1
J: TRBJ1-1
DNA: TGCAGCGTTGACGATTACGGGGCTTTCTTT
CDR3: CSVDDYGAFF

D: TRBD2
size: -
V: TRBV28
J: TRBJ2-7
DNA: TGTGCCAGCAGTTTATCGGGACTAGCGGGAGCCGAGCAGTACTTC
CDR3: CASSLSGLAGAEQYF

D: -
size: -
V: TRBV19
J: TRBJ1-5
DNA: TGTGCCAGCTCACTCGCCGGGACATCTGGCAATCAGCCCCAGCATTTT
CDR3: CASSLAGTSGNQPQHF

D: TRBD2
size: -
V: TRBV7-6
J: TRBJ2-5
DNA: TGTGCCAGCATGGTTGGGGGGGGTAGGGAGACCCAGTACTTC
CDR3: CASMVGGGRETQYF

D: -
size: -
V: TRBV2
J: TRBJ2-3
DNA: TGTGCCAGCAGCAGGGACTTAGCAGATACGCAGTATTTT
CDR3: CASSRDLADTQYF

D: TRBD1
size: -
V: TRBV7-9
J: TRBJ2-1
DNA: TGTGCCAGCAGCTTAGCCGGGACAGGAAACAATGAGCAGTTCTTC
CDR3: CASSLAGTGNNEQFF

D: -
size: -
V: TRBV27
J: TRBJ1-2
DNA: TGTGCCAGCAGTCTCAACCCGGAGCGAAACGGCTACACCTTC
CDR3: CASSLNPERNGYTF

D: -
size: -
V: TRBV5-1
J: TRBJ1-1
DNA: TGCGCCAGCAGCTTGGACCGGGGAACTGAAGCTTTCTTT
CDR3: CASSLDRGTEAFF

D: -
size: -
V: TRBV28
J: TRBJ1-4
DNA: TGTGCCAGCAGTTTAGGAGCCACCAACCAGCTGTTTTTT
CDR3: CASSLGATNQLFF

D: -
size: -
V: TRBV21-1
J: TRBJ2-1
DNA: TGTGCCAGCAGCAAAGATGCATCAGCGGGGCATGAGCAGTTCTTC
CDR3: CASSKDASAGHEQFF

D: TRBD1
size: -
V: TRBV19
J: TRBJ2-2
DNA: TGTGCCAGTACCGTTCGAGACAGGGCCACCGGGGAGCTGTTTTTT
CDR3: CASTVRDRATGELFF

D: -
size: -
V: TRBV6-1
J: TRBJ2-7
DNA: TGTGCCAGCAGTGAAAGGCAGGGGCAGTACTTC
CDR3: CASSERQGQYF

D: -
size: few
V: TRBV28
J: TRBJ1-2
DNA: TGTGCCAGCAGTTCCCCCGGGGGAGGGAAGGATGGCTACACCTTC
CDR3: CASSSPGGGKDGYTF

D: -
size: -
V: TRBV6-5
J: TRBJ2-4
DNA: TGTGCCAGCAGTTACCGGTTTGGAAACATTCAGTACTTC
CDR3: CASSYRFGNIQYF

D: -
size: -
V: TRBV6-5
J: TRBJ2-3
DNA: TGTGCCAGCAGTTCCGTCGCGGGGAGCACAGATACGCAGTATTTT
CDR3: CASSSVAGSTDTQYF

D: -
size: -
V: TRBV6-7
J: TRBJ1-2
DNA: TGTGCCAGCATAGGGCCTCAGTGGACAAACTATGGCTACACCTTC
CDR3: CASIGPQWTNYGYTF

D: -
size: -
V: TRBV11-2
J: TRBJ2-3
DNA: TGTGCCAGCGCCCCCCTCGAGGGCCCAACTAGCACAGATACGCAGTATTTT
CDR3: CASAPLEGPTSTDTQYF

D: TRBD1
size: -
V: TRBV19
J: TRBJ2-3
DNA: TGTGCCAGTAGGACGCCGGGACAGGGGTCCGCCGATACGCAGTATTTT
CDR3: CASRTPGQGSADTQYF

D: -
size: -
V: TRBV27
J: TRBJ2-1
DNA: TGTGCCAGCAGCCAGACCGAGGAGGGAACTAGAGTCTCCTACAATGAGCAGTTCTTC
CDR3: CASSQTEEGTRVSYNEQFF

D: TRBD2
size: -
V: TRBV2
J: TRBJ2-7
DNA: TGTGCCAGCAAAGGAGGGACTAGCGGGACCTACGAGCAGTACTTC
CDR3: CASKGGTSGTYEQYF

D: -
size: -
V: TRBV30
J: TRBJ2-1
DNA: TGTGCCTGGAGTCCTAGCTTGGAGCAGTTCTTC
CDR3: CAWSPSLEQFF